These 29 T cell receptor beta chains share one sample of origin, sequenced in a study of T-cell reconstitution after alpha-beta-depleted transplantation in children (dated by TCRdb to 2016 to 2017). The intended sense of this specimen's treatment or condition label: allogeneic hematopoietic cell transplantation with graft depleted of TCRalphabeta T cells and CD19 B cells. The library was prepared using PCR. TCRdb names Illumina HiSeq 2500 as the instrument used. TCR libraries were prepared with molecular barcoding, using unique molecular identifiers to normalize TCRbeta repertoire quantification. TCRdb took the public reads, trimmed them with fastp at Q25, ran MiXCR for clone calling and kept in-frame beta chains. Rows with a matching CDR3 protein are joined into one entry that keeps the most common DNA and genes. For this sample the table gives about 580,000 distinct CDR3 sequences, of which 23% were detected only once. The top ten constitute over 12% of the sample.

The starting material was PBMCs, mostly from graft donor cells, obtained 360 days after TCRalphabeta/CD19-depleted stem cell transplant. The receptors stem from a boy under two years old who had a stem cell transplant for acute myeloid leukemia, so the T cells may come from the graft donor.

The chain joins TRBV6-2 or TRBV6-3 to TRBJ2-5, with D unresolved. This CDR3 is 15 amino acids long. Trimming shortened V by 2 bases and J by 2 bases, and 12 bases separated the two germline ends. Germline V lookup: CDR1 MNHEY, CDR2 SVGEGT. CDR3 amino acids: CASSYRGSLQETQYF. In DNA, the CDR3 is TGTGCCAGCAGTTACCGCGGATCGCTACAAGAGACCCAGTACTTC.

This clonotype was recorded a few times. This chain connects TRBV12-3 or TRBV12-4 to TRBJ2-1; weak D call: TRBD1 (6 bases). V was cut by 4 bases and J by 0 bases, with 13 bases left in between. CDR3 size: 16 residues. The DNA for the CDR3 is TGTGCCAGCAGTTCCGACAGGCCCCCCTCCTACAATGAGCAGTTCTTC. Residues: CASSSDRPPSYNEQFF.

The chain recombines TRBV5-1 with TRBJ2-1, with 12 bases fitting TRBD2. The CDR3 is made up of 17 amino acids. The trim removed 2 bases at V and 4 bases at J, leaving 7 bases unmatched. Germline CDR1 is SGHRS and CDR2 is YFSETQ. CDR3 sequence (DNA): TGCGCCAGCAGCTTCCGGGCTAGCGGGGGGGCTTACAATGAGCAGTTCTTC. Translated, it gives CASSFRASGGAYNEQFF.

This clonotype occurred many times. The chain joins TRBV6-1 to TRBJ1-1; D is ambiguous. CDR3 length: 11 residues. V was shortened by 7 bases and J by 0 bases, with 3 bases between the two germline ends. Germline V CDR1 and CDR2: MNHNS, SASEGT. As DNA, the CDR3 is TGTGCCAGCACCCTGAACACTGAAGCTTTCTTT. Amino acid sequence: CASTLNTEAFF.

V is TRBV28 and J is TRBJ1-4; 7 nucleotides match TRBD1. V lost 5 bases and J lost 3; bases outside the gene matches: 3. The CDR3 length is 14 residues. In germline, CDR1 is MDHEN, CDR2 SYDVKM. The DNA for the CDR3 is TGTGCCAGCAGTGACAGGGAAGCTAATGAAAAACTGTTTTTT. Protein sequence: CASSDREANEKLFF.

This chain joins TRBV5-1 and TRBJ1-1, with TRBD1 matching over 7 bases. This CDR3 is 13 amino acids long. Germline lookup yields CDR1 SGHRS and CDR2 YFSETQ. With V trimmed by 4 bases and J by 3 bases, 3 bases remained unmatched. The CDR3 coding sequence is TGCGCCAGCAGCAATCAGGGGGACACTGAAGCTTTCTTT. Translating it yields CASSNQGDTEAFF.

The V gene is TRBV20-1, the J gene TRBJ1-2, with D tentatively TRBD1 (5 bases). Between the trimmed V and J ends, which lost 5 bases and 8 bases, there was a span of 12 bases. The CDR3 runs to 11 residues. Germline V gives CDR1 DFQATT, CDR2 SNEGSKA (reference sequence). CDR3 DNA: TGCAGTGCTTGGGGACTCCCCGGCTACACCTTC. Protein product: CSAWGLPGYTF.

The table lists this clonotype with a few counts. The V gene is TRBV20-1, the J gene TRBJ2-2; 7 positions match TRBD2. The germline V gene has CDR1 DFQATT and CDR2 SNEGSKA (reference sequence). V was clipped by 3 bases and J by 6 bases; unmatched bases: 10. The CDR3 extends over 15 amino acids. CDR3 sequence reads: CSASVPRTSPGELFF. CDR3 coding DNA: TGCAGTGCTAGCGTGCCAAGGACTAGTCCCGGGGAGCTGTTTTTT.

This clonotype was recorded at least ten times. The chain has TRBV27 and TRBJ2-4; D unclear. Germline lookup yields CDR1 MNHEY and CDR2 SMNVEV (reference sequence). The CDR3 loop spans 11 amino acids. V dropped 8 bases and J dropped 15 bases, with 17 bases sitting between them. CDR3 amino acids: CASAFIGEWYF. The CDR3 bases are TGTGCCAGCGCCTTTATCGGAGAATGGTACTTC.

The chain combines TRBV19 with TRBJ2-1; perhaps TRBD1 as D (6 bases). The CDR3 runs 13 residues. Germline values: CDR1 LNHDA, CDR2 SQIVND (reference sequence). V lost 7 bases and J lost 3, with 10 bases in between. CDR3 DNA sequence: TGTGCCAGTAAGGGGGTATACTACAATGAGCAGTTCTTC. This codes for CASKGVYYNEQFF. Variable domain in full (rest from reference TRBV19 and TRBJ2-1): DGGITQSPKYLFRKEGQNVTLSCEQNLNHDAMYWYRQDPGQGLRLIYYSQIVNDFQKGDIAEGYSVSREKKESFPLTVTSAQKNPTAFYLCASKGVYYNEQFFGPGTRLTVL.

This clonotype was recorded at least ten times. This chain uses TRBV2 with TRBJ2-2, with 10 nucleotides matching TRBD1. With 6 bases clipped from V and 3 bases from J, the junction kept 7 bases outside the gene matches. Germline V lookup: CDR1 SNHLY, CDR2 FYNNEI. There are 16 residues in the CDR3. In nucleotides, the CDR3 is TGTGCCAGCAGGGAGACAGGGGGCGCCCACACCGGGGAGCTGTTTTTT. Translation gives CASRETGGAHTGELFF.

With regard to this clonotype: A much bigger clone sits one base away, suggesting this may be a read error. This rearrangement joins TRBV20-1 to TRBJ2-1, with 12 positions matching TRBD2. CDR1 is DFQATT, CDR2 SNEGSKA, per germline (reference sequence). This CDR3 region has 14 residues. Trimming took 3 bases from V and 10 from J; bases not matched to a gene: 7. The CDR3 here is CSARAGLAGKEQFF. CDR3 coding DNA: TGCAGTGCTAGGGCCGGACTAGCGGGGAAAGAGCAGTTCTTC.

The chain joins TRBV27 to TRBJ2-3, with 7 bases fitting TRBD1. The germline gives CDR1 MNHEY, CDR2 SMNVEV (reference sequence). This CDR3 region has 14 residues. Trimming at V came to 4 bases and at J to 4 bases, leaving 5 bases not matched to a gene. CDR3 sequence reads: CASSSPQGADTQYF. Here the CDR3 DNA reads TGTGCCAGCAGTTCACCCCAGGGGGCAGATACGCAGTATTTT.

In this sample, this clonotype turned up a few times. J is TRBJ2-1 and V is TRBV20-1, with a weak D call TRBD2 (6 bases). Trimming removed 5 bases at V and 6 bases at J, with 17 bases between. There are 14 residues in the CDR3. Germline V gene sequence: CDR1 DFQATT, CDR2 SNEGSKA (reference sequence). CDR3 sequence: CSAVVGLYFNEQFF. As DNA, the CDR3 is TGCAGTGCTGTTGTGGGACTGTACTTCAATGAGCAGTTCTTC.

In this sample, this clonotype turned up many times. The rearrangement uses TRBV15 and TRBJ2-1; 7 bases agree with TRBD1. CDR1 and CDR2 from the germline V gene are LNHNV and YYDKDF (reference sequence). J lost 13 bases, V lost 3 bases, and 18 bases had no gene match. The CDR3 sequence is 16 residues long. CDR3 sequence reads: CATSRAPGQADGRQFF. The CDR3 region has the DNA TGTGCCACCAGCAGGGCCCCCGGACAGGCTGACGGGCGACAGTTCTTC.

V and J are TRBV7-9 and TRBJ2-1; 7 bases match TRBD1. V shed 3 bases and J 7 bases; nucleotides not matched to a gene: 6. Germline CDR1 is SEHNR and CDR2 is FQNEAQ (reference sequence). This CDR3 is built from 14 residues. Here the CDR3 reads CASSLRDSPNEQFF. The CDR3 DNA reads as TGTGCCAGCAGCTTGAGGGACAGCCCAAATGAGCAGTTCTTC.

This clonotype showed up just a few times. The CDR3 sequence is CASSYPRDINKDTEAFF. In DNA form, the CDR3 reads TGTGCCAGCAGTTACCCCCGGGACATTAATAAGGACACTGAAGCTTTCTTT. The chain links TRBV6-8 to TRBJ1-1; TRBD1 might be the D (6 bases). This CDR3 has 17 residues. The germline gives CDR1 MNHGY, CDR2 SAAAGT. V was pared by 2 bases and J by 3 bases, with 19 bases between.

The CDR3 spells CSARDAGVGANVLTF. The DNA for the CDR3 is TGCAGTGCTAGAGATGCAGGGGTCGGGGCCAACGTCCTGACTTTC. The chain has TRBV20-1 and TRBJ2-6; D may be TRBD1 (6 bases). V was trimmed by 0 bases and J by 4 bases, leaving 10 bases between them. The germline CDR1 and CDR2 sequences are DFQATT and SNEGSKA (reference sequence). The CDR3 is 15 residues long.

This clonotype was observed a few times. DNA of the CDR3: TGTGCCAGCAGTCATTCCGTGGACACAAGCTCCTACGAGCAGTACTTC. This codes for CASSHSVDTSSYEQYF. V usage is TRBV6-1 and J usage is TRBJ2-7; TRBD1 is a possible D gene (5 bases). V shed 5 bases and J shed 0 bases, with 17 bases lying between them. The CDR3 spans 16 residues. Germline assignment: CDR1 MNHNS and CDR2 SASEGT.

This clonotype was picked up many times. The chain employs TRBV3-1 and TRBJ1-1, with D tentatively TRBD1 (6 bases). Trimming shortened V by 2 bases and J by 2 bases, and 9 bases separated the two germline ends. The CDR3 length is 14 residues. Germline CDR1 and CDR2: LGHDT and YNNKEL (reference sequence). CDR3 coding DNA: TGTGCCAGCAGCCAACGGGGGCGAAACACTGAAGCTTTCTTT. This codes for CASSQRGRNTEAFF. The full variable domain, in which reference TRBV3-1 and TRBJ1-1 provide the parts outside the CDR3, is DTAVSQTPKYLVTQMGNDKSIKCEQNLGHDTMYWYKQDSKKFLKIMFSYNNKELIINETVPNRFSPKSPDKAHLNLHINSLELGDSAVYFCASSQRGRNTEAFFGQGTRLTVV.

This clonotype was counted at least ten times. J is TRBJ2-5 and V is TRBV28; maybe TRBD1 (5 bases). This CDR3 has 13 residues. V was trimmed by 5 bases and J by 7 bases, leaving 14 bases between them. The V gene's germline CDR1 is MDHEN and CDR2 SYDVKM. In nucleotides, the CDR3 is TGTGCCAGCAGTCGCATGGGGCCGGCGACCCAGTACTTC. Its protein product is CASSRMGPATQYF.

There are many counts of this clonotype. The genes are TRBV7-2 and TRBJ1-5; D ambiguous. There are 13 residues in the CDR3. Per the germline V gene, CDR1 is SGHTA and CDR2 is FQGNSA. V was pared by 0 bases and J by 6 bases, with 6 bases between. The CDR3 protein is CASSLAWGQPQHF. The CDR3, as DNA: TGTGCCAGCAGCTTAGCGTGGGGTCAGCCCCAGCATTTT.

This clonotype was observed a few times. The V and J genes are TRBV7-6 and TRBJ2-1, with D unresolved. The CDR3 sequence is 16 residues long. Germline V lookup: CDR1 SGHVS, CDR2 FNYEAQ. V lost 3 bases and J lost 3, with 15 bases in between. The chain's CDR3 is CASSFVIFPIYNEQFF. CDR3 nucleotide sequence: TGTGCCAGCAGCTTCGTCATATTCCCAATCTACAATGAGCAGTTCTTC.

Written as DNA, the CDR3 is TGTGCCAGCCAAATCCCGGGTTGGATTAGCACAGATACGCAGTATTTT. Translation gives CASQIPGWISTDTQYF. This chain connects TRBV6-1 to TRBJ2-3; D is unclear. The germline V gene encodes CDR1 MNHNS and CDR2 SASEGT. There are 16 residues in the CDR3. Trimming removed 8 bases from V and 0 bases from J, with 18 bases in between.

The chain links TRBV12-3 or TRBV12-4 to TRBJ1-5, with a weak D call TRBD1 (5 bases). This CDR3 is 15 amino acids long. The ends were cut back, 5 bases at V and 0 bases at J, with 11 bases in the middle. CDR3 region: CASSPAGFSNQPQHF. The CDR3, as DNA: TGTGCCAGCAGTCCCGCAGGGTTTAGCAATCAGCCCCAGCATTTT.

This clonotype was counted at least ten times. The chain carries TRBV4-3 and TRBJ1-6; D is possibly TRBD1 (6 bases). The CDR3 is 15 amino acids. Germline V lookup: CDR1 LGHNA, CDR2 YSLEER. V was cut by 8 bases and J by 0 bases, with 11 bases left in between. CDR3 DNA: TGCGCCAGCGGTACAGGGAACTCCTATAATTCACCCCTCCACTTT. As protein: CASGTGNSYNSPLHF.

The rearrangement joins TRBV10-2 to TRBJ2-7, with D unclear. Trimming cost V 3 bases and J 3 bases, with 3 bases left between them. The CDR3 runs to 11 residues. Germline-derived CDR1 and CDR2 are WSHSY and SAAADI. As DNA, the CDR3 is TGCGCCAGCAGTGAAAGCTACGAGCAGTACGTC. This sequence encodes CASSESYEQYV.

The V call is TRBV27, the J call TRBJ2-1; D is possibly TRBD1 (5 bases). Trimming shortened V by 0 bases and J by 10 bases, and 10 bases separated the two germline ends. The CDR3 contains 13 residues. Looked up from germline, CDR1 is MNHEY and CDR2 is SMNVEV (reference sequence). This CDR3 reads CASSLSTDREQFF. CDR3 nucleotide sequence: TGTGCCAGCAGTTTATCGACAGACAGAGAGCAGTTCTTC.

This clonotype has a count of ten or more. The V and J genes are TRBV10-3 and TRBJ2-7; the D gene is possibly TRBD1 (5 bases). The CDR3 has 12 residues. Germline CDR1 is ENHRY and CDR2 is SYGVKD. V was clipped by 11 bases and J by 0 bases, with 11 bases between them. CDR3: CASKGFSYEQYF. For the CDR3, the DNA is TGTGCCTCCAAGGGGTTCTCCTACGAGCAGTACTTC.